These T cell receptor beta chains were read from a single sample in a study of blood T cell repertoires in COVID-19. Data came from immunoSEQ multiplex PCR; TCRdb stores just in-frame clones and leaves some out. The data show approximately 440,000 clones, less than 95% seen once. Sequenced input: PBMCs or T cells enriched from blood (not recorded which). These receptor sequences come from a young man who had recovered from COVID-19. CDR3s include the opening cysteine and the closing phenylalanine or tryptophan. D genes are given only for firm matches. Clone size is given for some rows only: seen once, a few or many times, or a class if the clone is expanded.

j_call v_call clone_size d_call cdr3_nt cdr3_aa
TRBJ2-7 TRBV5-4 - TRBD2 TGTGCCAGCAGCCGGACTAGCGGGGAGGAGTACGAGCAGTACTTC CASSRTSGEEYEQYF
TRBJ2-1 TRBV28 - - TGTGCCAGCAGTTTATCCGGGAAGAATGAGCAGTTCTTC CASSLSGKNEQFF
TRBJ1-3 TRBV18 - TRBD1 TGTGCCAGCTCACCGAGACAGGGTACGGACACCATATATTTT CASSPRQGTDTIYF
TRBJ2-7 TRBV7-2 once TRBD2 TGTGCCAGCAGCTTTCGGACTAGCGGGGGATTTATCTACGAGCAGTACTTC CASSFRTSGGFIYEQYF
TRBJ1-2 TRBV2 - - TGTGCCAGCCTGGGGGCCACCATCTATGGCTACACCTTC CASLGATIYGYTF
TRBJ1-2 TRBV5-1 - - TGCGCCAGCAGCTACTCGACACAGGGAGTACACTATGGCTACACCTTC CASSYSTQGVHYGYTF
TRBJ2-3 TRBV7-6 - - TGTGCCAGCAGCTTTTACCAGTTCGGGGCAGATACGCAGTATTTT CASSFYQFGADTQYF
TRBJ2-1 TRBV29-1 - TRBD1 TGCAGCGTTGAGGGCGGACAGGGGAAGTACAATGAGCAGTTCTTC CSVEGGQGKYNEQFF
TRBJ1-2 TRBV28 - - TGTGCCAGCACGGAGAACTATGGCTACACCTTC CASTENYGYTF
TRBJ1-1 TRBV13 - - TGTGCCAGCAGCTTAAGGGGTTCAGAAACTGAAGCTTTCTTT CASSLRGSETEAFF
TRBJ2-5 TRBV3-1/TRBV3-2 - TRBD2 TGTGCCAGCAGCCAAGCGCCGGGGGGGCTCGGGACCCAGTACTTC CASSQAPGGLGTQYF
TRBJ1-1 TRBV6-5 - - TGTGCCAGCAGCCGCGAGGGCACTGAAGCTTTCTTT CASSREGTEAFF
TRBJ1-5 TRBV7-9 - TRBD1 TGTGCCAGCAGCTTAGAGTCAGGGGGAGGTCAGCCCCAGCATTTT CASSLESGGGQPQHF
TRBJ2-5 TRBV6-5 - - TGTGCCAGCAGGGGCGGGCCCCGACGGGAGACCCAGTACTTC CASRGGPRRETQYF
TRBJ2-3 TRBV6-4 - - TGTGCCAGCAGTGACTCAAGGGGCGCATCAGATACGCAGTATTTT CASSDSRGASDTQYF
TRBJ1-5 TRBV19 - - TGTGCCAGTAACCAGGGTGCGGGGGGCGGTCAGCCCCAGCATTTT CASNQGAGGGQPQHF
TRBJ1-1 TRBV5-1 - - TGCGCCAGCAGCTTGATCCCACGCCTAGGGGGTTTCTTT CASSLIPRLGGFF
TRBJ1-5 TRBV2 - TRBD1 TGTGCCAGCAGTGATCGGCCGGGACAGGGGGCCCAGCCCCAGCATTTT CASSDRPGQGAQPQHF
TRBJ2-2 TRBV3-1/TRBV3-2 - TRBD2 TGTGCCAGCAGCCATATACAAGGGAGGGGCGCGAACACCGGGGAGCTGTTTTTT CASSHIQGRGANTGELFF
TRBJ1-1 TRBV6-5 once - TGTGCCAGCAGGAAAGACAACCCGGAAGCTTTCTTT CASRKDNPEAFF
TRBJ1-6 TRBV19 - TRBD1 TGTGCCAGTAGTATAGGGGACAGAACCAATTCACCCCTCCACTTT CASSIGDRTNSPLHF
TRBJ2-5 TRBV2 - - TGTGCCAGCGGCCCCAGTTGGGAGACCCAGTACTTC CASGPSWETQYF
TRBJ2-3 TRBV11-3 - - TGTGCCAGCAGCCCGGGGTATGGACCTTACACAGATACGCAGTATTTT CASSPGYGPYTDTQYF
TRBJ1-1 TRBV18 - - TGTGCCAGCTCACCACCGTTCGGCGGGAACACTGAAGCTTTCTTT CASSPPFGGNTEAFF
TRBJ1-6 TRBV3-1/TRBV3-2 - TRBD1 TGTGCCAGCAGCCCCGGGACAGTTAATTCACCCCTCCACTTT CASSPGTVNSPLHF
TRBJ1-2 TRBV29-1 - - TGCAGCGTTGAAATTGGTGCGGGGGGAATCGGTGGCTACACCTTC CSVEIGAGGIGGYTF
TRBJ1-5 TRBV19 - - TGTGCCAGTAGTATCCAGGGATATAGCAATCAGCCCCAGCATTTT CASSIQGYSNQPQHF
TRBJ1-4 TRBV5-1 - - TGCGCCAGCAAGCGGGGGAGGGATGAAAAACTGTTTTTT CASKRGRDEKLFF
TRBJ1-5 TRBV2 - - TGTGCCAGCGGAGGGAGTAGCAATCAGCCCCAGCATTTT CASGGSSNQPQHF
TRBJ2-6 TRBV7-9 - - TGTGCCAGCAGCTTAGGTGAAAGCGCTGGGGCCAACGTCCTGACTTTC CASSLGESAGANVLTF
TRBJ2-2 TRBV7-8 - TRBD1 TGTGCCAGCAGCGGAGGGACAGGGAACACCGGGGAGCTGTTTTTT CASSGGTGNTGELFF
TRBJ2-1 TRBV10-3 - TRBD2 TGTGCCATCAGTGTGACTAGCGGCTCCTACAATGAGCAGTTCTTC CAISVTSGSYNEQFF